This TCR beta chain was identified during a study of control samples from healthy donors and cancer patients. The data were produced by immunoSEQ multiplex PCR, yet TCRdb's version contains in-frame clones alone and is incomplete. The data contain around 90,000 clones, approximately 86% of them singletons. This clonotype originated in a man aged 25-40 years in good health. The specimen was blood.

The CDR3 sequence: CASRGVFYEQYF. Here the CDR3 DNA reads TGTGCCAGCAGAGGGGTCTTTTACGAGCAGTACTTC. The chain links TRBV6-5 to TRBJ2-7; D may be TRBD1 (5 bases). Deletions cut 6 bases from V and 4 bases from J, with 10 bases between. This CDR3 region has 12 residues. Germline CDR1 MNHEY, CDR2 SVGAGI.